The TCR beta chain described here comes from a study of blood T cells in healthy people across ages. The study drew donors from healthy Caucasian individuals in Russia aged roughly 6 to 90. In each sample, at least 7 million PBMCs were isolated. The second PCR ran roughly 7 to 11 cycles with a sample-barcoded 5' primer and J-beta primers. MiXCR, applied by TCRdb to the 5' RACE reads, yields one record per CDR3 protein. The sample contains around 780,000 distinct CDR3 sequences, approximately 60% of which appear only once. General study findings and limits: Percentage of naive T cells showed a strong correlation with TCR beta diversity. There were more naive CD4+ cells and higher diversity in long-lived donors than in aged donors.

On this clonotype: Its antigen is undetermined.

The CDR3 sequence is 16 residues long. Germline CDR1 MNHEY, CDR2 SVGEGT. V was trimmed by 2 bases and J by 4 bases, leaving 17 bases between them. Sequencing was performed on blood. The receptor was derived from a man in his forties in good health. The gene calls are TRBV6-2 or TRBV6-3 and TRBJ2-5, with D perhaps TRBD1 or TRBD2 (6 bases each). DNA for the CDR3: TGTGCCAGCAGTTACGGAAAAGGACGGGGGCCAGAGACCCAGTACTTC. Its translation: CASSYGKGRGPETQYF.